The 23 T cell receptor beta chains listed next were all sequenced from one sample in a study of T cell repertoires in cytomegalovirus infection. Using its own MiXCR run on the reads, TCRdb lists one record per CDR3 protein. Of some 150,000 distinct CDR3 sequences listed, under 8% are singletons. The sample was PBMCs. These receptors originate from a human donor in good health (CMV status not recorded). Some clones in this sample may be carry-over from other donors' samples.

This clonotype was recorded at least ten times. This chain joins TRBV7-2 and TRBJ1-3, with 8 bases identical to TRBD1. Germline assignment: CDR1 SGHTA and CDR2 FQGNSA. The CDR3 is 15 residues long. The junction had 4 bases not matched to a gene; V was cut back by 5 bases and J by 1 base. CDR3 sequence (DNA): TGTGCCAGCAGCCGCAGGGGGCCGTCTGGAAACACCATATATTTT. It is translated as CASSRRGPSGNTIYF.

With regard to this clonotype: Because it lacks the conserved phenylalanine or tryptophan at the end, this CDR3 is likely a read error. The chain employs TRBV15 and TRBJ1-2; unclear D gene. Per the germline V gene, CDR1 is LNHNV and CDR2 is YYDKDF (reference sequence). Trimming left V 6 bases short and J 8 bases short, with 16 bases between. CDR3 length: 13 residues. CDR3 DNA sequence: TGTGCCACCAGTAAGGACCGACTGCCGGGCTACACCATC. This translates into CATSKDRLPGYTI.

On this clonotype itself: With a much larger clone just one base away, this may be a read error. This CDR3 fails to terminate in the conserved phenylalanine or tryptophan, so it likely reflects a read error. The V gene is TRBV28, the J gene TRBJ1-5; D might be TRBD1 (6 bases). V was pared by 7 bases and J by 4 bases, with 8 bases between. CDR1 and CDR2 (germline): MDHEN, SYDVKM. The CDR3 extends over 12 amino acids. For the CDR3, the DNA is TGTGCCAGCATACAGGGAAATCAGCCCCAGCATCTT. Its translation: CASIQGNQPQHL.

This clonotype has a handful of counts. The rearrangement links TRBV29-1 to TRBJ2-7; D gene unclear. The germline V gene encodes CDR1 SQVTM and CDR2 ANQGSEA. The germline V and J ends were trimmed by 6 bases and 0 bases, with 15 bases remaining between them. This CDR3 is 14 amino acids long. This CDR3 reads CSVSVMGPSYEQYF. CDR3 coding DNA: TGCAGCGTCTCCGTAATGGGCCCCTCCTACGAGCAGTACTTC.

This clonotype has a count of ten or more. The J gene is TRBJ1-5, the V gene TRBV12-3 or TRBV12-4; no firm D call. Trimming left V 2 bases short and J 0 bases short, with 17 bases between. CDR3 length: 18 residues. CDR3 coding DNA: TGTGCCAGCAGTTTAAGACGCACTGGGAGCGGTAGCAATCAGCCCCAGCATTTT. Translation gives CASSLRRTGSGSNQPQHF.

This clonotype was seen many times. The chain carries TRBV12-3 or TRBV12-4 and TRBJ2-3; D is ambiguous. V was trimmed by 6 bases and J by 3 bases, leaving 7 bases between them. This CDR3 contains 12 residues. In DNA, the CDR3 is TGTGCCAGCAGCAGTGCGACAGATACGCAGTATTTT. It codes for CASSSATDTQYF.

This clonotype was observed many times. The V call is TRBV7-8, the J call TRBJ2-4; TRBD2 matches 8 bases. The CDR3 runs 15 residues. J gave up 7 bases and V 4 bases, and 9 bases lay outside the gene matches. Germline loops: CDR1 SGHVS, CDR2 FQNEAQ. DNA for the CDR3: TGTGCCAGCAGCTCCTCGGGAGGGGCGCGCAACATTCAGTACTTC. Residues: CASSSSGGARNIQYF.

This clonotype showed up many times. The chain has TRBV29-1 and TRBJ2-3; 10 bases match TRBD1. After removal of 6 bases from V and 3 bases from J, the junction contained 9 bases not matched to a gene. CDR1 is SQVTM and CDR2 is ANQGSEA in the germline V gene. The CDR3 consists of 15 residues. The chain's CDR3 is CSVDPRDRGTDTQYF. The CDR3 coding sequence is TGCAGCGTGGACCCTCGGGACAGGGGAACAGATACGCAGTATTTT.

This clonotype was seen repeatedly, ten times or more. This chain uses TRBV7-9 with TRBJ1-3; TRBD1 agrees at 9 bases. The CDR3 runs to 17 residues. Germline CDR1 SEHNR, CDR2 FQNEAQ (reference sequence). The trim removed 2 bases at V and 2 bases at J, leaving 7 bases unmatched. CDR3 nucleotide sequence: TGTGCCAGCAGCTTAACTACAGGGGGCGCAGCTGGAAACACCATATATTTT. As protein: CASSLTTGGAAGNTIYF.

The chain recombines TRBV7-9 with TRBJ2-5, with no clear D. Germline values: CDR1 SEHNR, CDR2 FQNEAQ (reference sequence). The length of the CDR3 is 14 residues. V gave up 9 bases and J gave up 3 bases, with 17 bases separating them. The CDR3 DNA follows: TGTGCCAGTGGTCGGGCAGTTTTCGAAGAGACCCAGTACTTC. Amino acids: CASGRAVFEETQYF.

V and J are TRBV4-2 and TRBJ1-1; D possibly corresponds to TRBD1 (5 bases). CDR3 size: 14 residues. CDR1 and CDR2 from the germline V gene are LGHNA and YNFKEQ. Trimming took 0 bases from V and 6 from J, leaving 11 bases between them. Here the CDR3 reads CASSQDGGVAEAFF. In DNA form, the CDR3 reads TGTGCCAGCAGCCAAGATGGAGGGGTCGCTGAAGCTTTCTTT.

This clonotype was seen ten or more times. CDR3 amino acids: CASSLHGGQIAEQYF. DNA of the CDR3: TGTGCCAGCAGCTTGCACGGAGGACAAATCGCCGAGCAGTACTTC. The chain links TRBV6-5 to TRBJ2-7, with D possibly being TRBD1 or TRBD2 (5 bases each). The germline V and J ends were trimmed by 6 bases and 6 bases, with 21 bases remaining between them. In germline, CDR1 is MNHEY, CDR2 SVGAGI. The CDR3 has 15 residues.

This clonotype was counted at least ten times. The chain couples TRBV12-3 or TRBV12-4 to TRBJ1-2, with D unresolved. The CDR3 sequence is 13 residues long. The V gene lost 3 bases and the J gene lost 7 bases, with 12 bases spanning the gap. The CDR3 protein is CASSFSPALGYTF. The CDR3 DNA reads TGTGCCAGCAGTTTTTCGCCGGCGCTTGGCTACACCTTC.

V and J are TRBV11-2 and TRBJ1-1, with D uncertain. V lost 2 bases and J 3 bases, leaving 19 bases between the germline ends. This CDR3 is built from 17 residues. CDR1 is SGHAT and CDR2 is FQNNGV in the germline V gene. CDR3 loop: CASSLRQRPAMDTEAFF. CDR3 DNA sequence: TGTGCCAGCAGCTTACGGCAGAGACCTGCAATGGACACTGAAGCTTTCTTT.

This sequence joins TRBV7-2 and TRBJ1-1, with a weak D call TRBD1 (6 bases). Germline CDR1 is SGHTA and CDR2 is FQGNSA. V was pared by 4 bases and J by 5 bases, with 14 bases between. The CDR3 extends over 14 amino acids. The CDR3 region has the DNA TGTGCCAGCAGCTCGAGGGGGGGAGAAACTGAAGCTTTCTTT. Translated: CASSSRGGETEAFF.

With regard to this clonotype: At one boundary the junction diverges from the germline segment, which might be a read error. The V call is TRBV7-2, the J call TRBJ2-6; D might be TRBD1 (5 bases). Germline CDR1 reads SGHTA; CDR2 reads FQGNSA. CDR3 length: 18 amino acids. CDR3 nucleotides: TGTGCCAGCAACTTATTCCCTGGGCTGGTGACTGGGGCCGACGTCCTGACTTTC. Amino acids: CASNLFPGLVTGADVLTF.

This sequence joins TRBV29-1 and TRBJ2-3, with 7 bases aligning to TRBD2. The CDR3 is 15 residues long. From germline, CDR1 is SQVTM and CDR2 ANQGSEA. V dropped 4 bases and J dropped 4; count of bases not matched to a gene: 11. In DNA form, the CDR3 reads TGCAGCGTTGCCGCCCTTGCGGGGGTCGCAGATACGCAGTATTTT. Translated, it gives CSVAALAGVADTQYF.

This clonotype has at least ten counts. This sequence joins TRBV7-6 and TRBJ2-2, with D possibly being TRBD2 (5 bases). CDR1 SGHVS and CDR2 FNYEAQ come from the germline V gene. The CDR3 has 15 residues. V was shortened by 5 bases and J by 8 bases, with 18 bases between the two germline ends. CDR3 sequence (DNA): TGTGCCAGCAGCCGGCCTACTAGGGAATCGGGGGAGCTGTTTTTT. It specifies CASSRPTRESGELFF.

This clonotype has a handful of counts. V usage is TRBV24-1 and J usage is TRBJ2-5; D gene unclear. Germline V gene lookup returns CDR1 KGHDR and CDR2 SFDVKD. The CDR3 sequence is 13 residues long. The ends were cut back, 4 bases at V and 5 bases at J, with 10 bases in the middle. For the CDR3, the DNA is TGTGCCACCAGTGAAGTTTTCGGGGAGACCCAGTACTTC. Its translation: CATSEVFGETQYF.

In the case of this clonotype: This could be a read error, since a much larger clone is one nucleotide away. The chain is built from TRBV4-3 and TRBJ2-7; D tentatively fits TRBD1 or TRBD2 (6 bases each). Germline V CDR1 and CDR2: LGHNA, YSLEER. CDR3 size: 13 residues. The CDR3 sequence: CASSQEGGYEQNF. For the CDR3, the DNA is TGCGCCAGCAGCCAAGAAGGGGGGTACGAGCAGAACTTC.

This clonotype has ten or more counts. The rearrangement uses TRBV11-2 and TRBJ2-5; 13 bases map to TRBD2. CDR3 length: 16 residues. From germline, CDR1 is SGHAT and CDR2 FQNNGV. The J segment lost 5 bases and the V segment lost 3 bases, leaving 6 bases of the junction unmatched. The CDR3 DNA follows: TGTGCCAGCAGCTTGACTAGCGGGGGGAGCGGTGAGACCCAGTACTTC. This encodes CASSLTSGGSGETQYF.

The table lists this clonotype with many counts. The genes are TRBV7-3 and TRBJ1-5; perhaps TRBD1 as D (6 bases). The CDR3 consists of 13 residues. The V gene lost 11 bases and the J gene lost 5 bases, with 16 bases spanning the gap. CDR1 SGHTA and CDR2 FQGTGA come from the germline V gene. The chain's CDR3 is CAGGGHQDQPQHF. CDR3 nucleotide sequence: TGTGCCGGGGGGGGACACCAAGATCAGCCCCAGCATTTT. Combining the CDR3 with reference TRBV7-3 and TRBJ1-5 gives the whole variable domain GAGVSQTPSNKVTEKGKYVELRCDPISGHTALYWYRQSLGQGPEFLIYFQGTGAADDSGLPNDRFFAVRPEGSVSTLKIQRTERGDSAVYLCAGGGHQDQPQHFGDGTRLSIL.

This clonotype was counted at least ten times. This chain connects TRBV7-2 to TRBJ1-3, with unresolved D. The CDR3 has 11 residues. V was pared by 4 bases and J by 2 bases, with 0 bases between. From germline, CDR1 is SGHTA and CDR2 FQGNSA. Here the CDR3 DNA reads TGTGCCAGCAGCTCTGGAAACACCATATATTTT. Translated: CASSSGNTIYF.